The 13 T cell receptor beta chains below were found in one sample sequenced in a study of regulatory T cells in long-lasting Graves disease. Libraries of TCR beta came from iRepertoire HTBI primers plus Arm-PCR of CDR3 regions. TCRdb re-analysed the multiplex PCR reads in MiXCR, keeping a single row per CDR3 protein. The sample has some 470,000 distinct CDR3 sequences, around a fifth seen once; the top ten hold roughly 7%. Time point defined: persistent/refractory GD, antithyroid drugs over 5 years with positive TRAb. The TCR library was made from RNA that had been extracted from PBMCs in TRIzol. The material sequenced was peripheral blood mononuclear cells (PBMCs), taken when the disease was refractory, from a patient treated with antithyroid drugs. All receptors come from a female donor with Graves disease.

The genes are TRBV19 and TRBJ1-3; D gene ambiguous. V lost 5 bases, J lost 0 bases, and 8 bases lay in between. The CDR3 runs 14 residues. Germline V gene sequence: CDR1 LNHDA, CDR2 SQIVND (reference sequence). The CDR3 is CASSVRFSGNTIYF. DNA for the CDR3: TGTGCCAGTAGTGTCAGATTCTCTGGAAACACCATATATTTT.

This clonotype appeared many times. The chain uses TRBV12-3 or TRBV12-4 and TRBJ1-1; maybe TRBD1 (5 bases). Trimming took off 4 bases at V and 12 bases at J, with 18 bases between the two ends. The length of the CDR3 is 13 residues. Written as DNA, the CDR3 is TGTGCCAGCAGTTCGAGGGACGTAGCTGAGTCTTTCTTT. The encoded protein is CASSSRDVAESFF.

This clonotype appeared a few times. The rearrangement uses TRBV20-1 and TRBJ1-4; D gene ambiguous. V was cut by 3 bases and J by 0 bases, with 8 bases left in between. The V gene's germline CDR1 is DFQATT and CDR2 SNEGSKA (reference sequence). The CDR3 sequence is 14 residues long. DNA of the CDR3: TGCAGTGCTAGTATCGCAGCAACTAATGAAAAACTGTTTTTT. Translated: CSASIAATNEKLFF.

This clonotype has at least ten counts. The genes are TRBV12-3 or TRBV12-4 and TRBJ2-7; D is undetermined. V was clipped by 6 bases and J by 0 bases, with 15 bases between them. The CDR3 is 15 residues long. The CDR3 sequence is CASSPSRRSSYEQYF. For the CDR3, the DNA is TGTGCCAGCAGCCCGAGCCGAAGGAGCTCCTACGAGCAGTACTTC.

The chain links TRBV19 to TRBJ1-5, with D perhaps matching TRBD1 (6 bases). This CDR3 is 13 amino acids long. CDR1 is LNHDA and CDR2 is SQIVND in the germline V gene (reference sequence). V lost 10 bases, J lost 4 bases, and 14 bases lay in between. CDR3 sequence reads: CATQQGINQPQHF. CDR3 sequence (DNA): TGTGCCACTCAACAGGGTATTAATCAGCCCCAGCATTTT.

This clonotype occurred a few times. This chain's CDR3 is CSADRDYGYTF. The DNA of the CDR3 is TGCAGCGCGGACAGGGACTATGGCTACACCTTC. The gene calls are TRBV20-1 and TRBJ1-2; 8 bases are shared with TRBD1. The germline CDR1 and CDR2 sequences are DFQATT and SNEGSKA (reference sequence). This CDR3 contains 11 residues.

This chain uses TRBV4-1 with TRBJ1-4; no clear D gene. CDR1 MGHRA and CDR2 YSYEKL come from the germline V gene. V lost 4 bases to trimming and J lost 8 bases, with 8 bases between them. This CDR3 is built from 12 residues. CDR3 coding DNA: TGCGCCAGCAGCCTTTTCGAGGAAAAACTGTTTTTT. Its translation: CASSLFEEKLFF.

This clonotype came up a few times. The chain has TRBV12-3 or TRBV12-4 and TRBJ2-7; D may be TRBD1 (5 bases). V was shortened by 5 bases and J by 3 bases, with 17 bases between the two germline ends. CDR3 size: 15 residues. Here the CDR3 reads CASSPRSVDNYEQYF. CDR3 in DNA: TGTGCCAGCAGTCCCCGTTCAGTGGACAACTACGAGCAGTACTTC.

This chain connects TRBV25-1 to TRBJ1-5; 7 bases are a match to TRBD1. V lost 6 bases and J lost 5; bases outside the gene matches: 7. In germline, CDR1 is MGHDK, CDR2 SYGVNS. The CDR3 extends over 14 amino acids. The CDR3: CASSDGTAYQPQHF. The CDR3 nucleotides read TGTGCCAGCAGCGATGGGACAGCTTATCAGCCCCAGCATTTT.

The V call is TRBV19, the J call TRBJ1-2; D is undetermined. The CDR3 contains 13 residues. Germline loops: CDR1 LNHDA, CDR2 SQIVND (reference sequence). V dropped 10 bases and J dropped 10 bases, with 22 bases sitting between them. For the CDR3, the DNA is TGTGCCACACGGAATGCGGGATCCCCACTCTACACCTTC. This encodes CATRNAGSPLYTF.

The sample holds many counts of this clonotype. The V gene is TRBV20-1, the J gene TRBJ2-4; 11 nucleotides agree with TRBD2. The germline gives CDR1 DFQATT, CDR2 SNEGSKA (reference sequence). J was trimmed by 7 bases and V by 6 bases; bases with no gene match: 8. CDR3 length equals 14 residues. The CDR3 spells CSARLAGGKNIQYF. The CDR3 DNA reads as TGCAGTGCCAGGTTAGCGGGAGGGAAGAACATTCAGTACTTC.

This chain joins TRBV7-2 and TRBJ2-7; 11 nucleotides agree with TRBD1. With V trimmed by 4 bases and J by 6 bases, 8 bases remained unmatched. The CDR3 totals 15 residues. Germline V gives CDR1 SGHTA, CDR2 FQGNSA. The CDR3 nucleotides read TGTGCCAGCAGCTCATCCGGGACAGGGGGGATCGAGCAGTACTTC. This sequence encodes CASSSSGTGGIEQYF.

A word on this clonotype: Relative to the germline gene, one junction end is altered; a read error may explain this. J is TRBJ1-2 and V is TRBV6-2 or TRBV6-3; the D gene is possibly TRBD1 (6 bases). The germline CDR1 and CDR2 sequences are MNHEY and SVGEGT. CDR3 length: 16 amino acids. CDR3 DNA: TGTGCCAGCATTTACTCCGCACAAGGGGGGGAGTATGGCTACACCTTC. This gives the protein CASIYSAQGGEYGYTF.